This T cell receptor beta chain came from a study of regulatory T cells in long-lasting Graves disease. In the study overall: Positivity for TSH receptor antibodies plus over 5 years of antithyroid drugs meant persistent Graves' disease.

Findings of the study overall: Among samples with persistent disease, TRBV28, TRBJ1-2 and TRBJ2-5 were favored. The small sample size may have reduced accuracy. Sampling was limited to peripheral blood rather than thyroid tissue.

Construction of the TCR beta libraries employed iRepertoire HTBI primers in conjunction with Arm-PCR of CDR3 regions. A single record per CDR3 protein comes from TCRdb applying MiXCR to the multiplex PCR reads. Here the sample spans 400,000 to 500,000 distinct CDR3 sequences, over 20% being singletons. This clonotype was found many times. What it recognizes is unknown. Trimming shortened V by 0 bases and J by 0 bases, and 5 bases separated the two germline ends. The germline V gene has CDR1 MNHNS and CDR2 SASEGT. The CDR3 length is 14 residues. Time point in this sample: persistent/refractory GD, antithyroid drugs over 5 years with positive TRAb. The TCR library was made from RNA that had been extracted from PBMCs in TRIzol.

Sequencing was performed on peripheral blood mononuclear cells (PBMCs), taken when the disease was refractory, from a patient treated with antithyroid drugs. This sequence was found in a female donor with Graves disease. The V call is TRBV6-1, the J call TRBJ1-1; D is unclear. In nucleotides, the CDR3 is TGTGCCAGCAGTGAAGCAGGAATGAACACTGAAGCTTTCTTT. It specifies CASSEAGMNTEAFF.